Each of the 31 T cell receptor beta chains below was sequenced from the same sample in a study of T cells in Graves' hyperthyroidism and ophthalmopathy. It was RNA transcripts that yielded the amplified TCR beta CDR3 regions. The HTBI primer set served for first-round RT-PCR of the TCR CDR3. TCRdb recomputed calls from the multiplex PCR reads with MiXCR, one row per CDR3 protein. The sample records about 560,000 distinct CDR3 sequences, approximately 15% being singletons. The source material was blood. The receptors here all came from a woman younger than 30 with Graves' hyperthyroidism.

This clonotype was seen repeatedly, ten times or more. This chain joins TRBV28 and TRBJ1-2; D is unresolved. The V end lost 3 bases, the J end lost 4 bases, and 12 bases lay between the germline ends. CDR3 length equals 14 residues. From germline, CDR1 is MDHEN and CDR2 SYDVKM. The CDR3 protein is CASSFVEYIYGYTF. The CDR3 nucleotides are TGTGCCAGCAGTTTTGTCGAGTACATCTATGGCTACACCTTC.

This clonotype turned up a few times. The CDR3 is CAIGGGYEQYF. The CDR3 nucleotides are TGTGCCATCGGGGGGGGCTACGAGCAGTACTTC. The rearrangement joins TRBV10-3 to TRBJ2-7, with 7 bases lining up with TRBD2. The CDR3 loop spans 11 amino acids. Germline CDR1 ENHRY, CDR2 SYGVKD. J was trimmed by 3 bases and V by 8 bases; bases with no gene match: 1.

The table lists this clonotype with many counts. The chain has TRBV11-3 and TRBJ2-1; TRBD2 matches at 9 bases. Germline CDR1 is SGHNT and CDR2 is YENEEA. The ends lost 6 bases at V and 7 bases at J; junction bases unmatched: 7. CDR3 length: 14 amino acids. The CDR3 nucleotides are TGTGCCAGCAGTTCTAGCGGGATTTTGAATGAGCAGTTCTTC. It yields the protein CASSSSGILNEQFF.

Ten or more counts support this clonotype. The gene calls are TRBV20-1 and TRBJ2-3; maybe TRBD1 (5 bases). Per germline, CDR1 DFQATT and CDR2 SNEGSKA (reference sequence). The germline V and J ends were trimmed by 1 base and 0 bases, with 8 bases remaining between them. This CDR3 is built from 14 residues. CDR3 DNA sequence: TGCAGTGCTAGAGTGCCAGGGAGCACAGATACGCAGTATTTT. Its translation is CSARVPGSTDTQYF.

With respect to this clonotype: Possible read error: a much larger clone is one base away. This sequence joins TRBV5-1 and TRBJ2-2; D gene unclear. Germline values: CDR1 SGHRS, CDR2 YFSETQ. CDR3 length: 13 residues. V dropped 0 bases and J dropped 4 bases, with 4 bases sitting between them. This chain's CDR3 is CASSLERTGELFF. CDR3 nucleotides: TGCGCCAGCAGCTTGGAGCGCACCGGGGAGCTGTTTTTT.

This clonotype occurred a few times. This sequence joins TRBV12-3 or TRBV12-4 and TRBJ2-2, with D tentatively TRBD2 (7 bases). V lost 3 bases to trimming and J lost 5 bases, with 13 bases between them. This CDR3 has 15 residues. For the CDR3, the DNA is TGTGCCAGCAGTTTCCCGGGGGGCCAAACCGGGGAGCTGTTTTTT. This encodes CASSFPGGQTGELFF.

V is TRBV12-3 or TRBV12-4 and J is TRBJ1-4, with D possibly TRBD1 on 6 matching bases. Between the trimmed V and J ends, which lost 3 bases and 7 bases, there was a span of 12 bases. The CDR3 is made up of 14 amino acids. The CDR3 bases are TGTGCCAGCAGTTTCCCGGGGGCGATTGAAAAACTGTTTTTT. Translation: CASSFPGAIEKLFF.

Only a few counts were recorded for this clonotype. CDR3 amino acids: CASRRKAGDAYEQYF. For the CDR3, the DNA is TGTGCCAGCAGAAGAAAAGCGGGAGATGCCTACGAGCAGTACTTC. The chain carries TRBV6-1 and TRBJ2-7; 8 bases align to TRBD2. CDR3 size: 15 residues. CDR1 MNHNS and CDR2 SASEGT come from the germline V gene. After removal of 6 bases from V and 2 bases from J, the junction contained 9 bases not matched to a gene.

This clonotype was counted at least ten times. The rearrangement links TRBV10-3 to TRBJ2-5, with 8 bases fitting TRBD1. The CDR3 spans 15 residues. The germline gives CDR1 ENHRY, CDR2 SYGVKD. J was trimmed by 2 bases and V by 6 bases; bases with no gene match: 8. The CDR3 nucleotides read TGTGCCATCAGCGACAGGGGTGGGCGTCAAGAGACCCAGTACTTC. Translated, it gives CAISDRGGRQETQYF.

This clonotype was detected ten times or more. This sequence joins TRBV28 and TRBJ1-1; weak D call: TRBD1 (5 bases). V was cut by 3 bases and J by 1 base, with 9 bases left in between. The CDR3 extends over 14 amino acids. CDR1 is MDHEN and CDR2 is SYDVKM in the germline V gene. For the CDR3, the DNA is TGTGCCAGCAGTTTCGCAGGGAGGAACACTGAAGCTTTCTTT. This encodes CASSFAGRNTEAFF.

This clonotype has a count of ten or more. This chain uses TRBV12-3 or TRBV12-4 with TRBJ2-7; TRBD2 might be the D (5 bases). This CDR3 is 12 amino acids long. Trimming left V 3 bases short and J 6 bases short, with 9 bases between. Here the CDR3 reads CASSFGKGEQYF. In DNA form, the CDR3 reads TGTGCCAGCAGTTTCGGGAAGGGCGAGCAGTACTTC.

This clonotype was counted only a few times. The J gene is TRBJ1-1, the V gene TRBV5-6; 9 bases line up with TRBD1. The V gene end was trimmed by 5 bases and the J gene end by 4 bases; junction bases not matched to a gene: 6. The CDR3 loop spans 14 amino acids. Germline V gives CDR1 SGHDT, CDR2 YYEEEE. CDR3 protein: CASRLTGGGTEAFF. The CDR3 DNA sequence: TGTGCCAGCAGACTGACAGGGGGGGGCACTGAAGCTTTCTTT.

This clonotype was recorded at least ten times. The CDR3 DNA sequence: TGCAGTGCTAGAGATAGTCAGCTTAACACTGAAGCTTTCTTT. Translation: CSARDSQLNTEAFF. The rearrangement uses TRBV20-1 and TRBJ1-1; D gene ambiguous. Germline-derived CDR1 and CDR2 are DFQATT and SNEGSKA (reference sequence). The length of the CDR3 is 14 residues. The V and J ends lost 0 bases and 2 bases respectively, with 10 bases between them.

Comments on this clonotype: A single base separates this from a much larger clone, so it may be a read error. The chain links TRBV6-1 to TRBJ2-3; tentative D call: TRBD2 (6 bases). With 2 bases removed from V and 5 bases from J, the gap between germline ends came to 17 bases. The V gene's germline CDR1 is MNHNS and CDR2 SASEGT. CDR3 length: 16 residues. CDR3: CASSELAVGPKDTQYF. CDR3 coding DNA: TGTGCCAGCAGTGAATTAGCGGTGGGGCCCAAAGATACGCAGTATTTT.

This clonotype was seen ten or more times. The chain is built from TRBV7-2 and TRBJ2-3, with 15 bases lining up with TRBD2. In germline, CDR1 is SGHTA, CDR2 FQGNSA. The CDR3 sequence is 19 residues long. V lost 5 bases to trimming and J lost 0 bases; unmatched junction nucleotides: 9. The CDR3 sequence: CASSLWTSGGARSTDTQYF. The DNA of the CDR3 is TGTGCCAGCAGCCTCTGGACTAGCGGGGGGGCAAGAAGCACAGATACGCAGTATTTT. The whole variable domain, filled in from reference TRBV7-2 and TRBJ2-3, reads GAGVSQSPSNKVTEKGKDVELRCDPISGHTALYWYRQSLGQGLEFLIYFQGNSAPDKSGLPSDRFSAERTGGSVSTLTIQRTQQEDSAVYLCASSLWTSGGARSTDTQYFGPGTRLTVL.

This clonotype came up a few times. The chain combines TRBV20-1 with TRBJ2-5, with TRBD2 identical over 7 bases. CDR3 length: 13 amino acids. Losses at the gene ends were 5 bases for V and 5 bases for J; bases not matched to a gene: 8. Germline-derived CDR1 and CDR2 are DFQATT and SNEGSKA (reference sequence). Written as DNA, the CDR3 is TGCAGTGCTCTCCGGACTAGACGGGAGACCCAGTACTTC. The encoded protein is CSALRTRRETQYF.

The chain uses TRBV5-1 and TRBJ2-6, with 10 bases that match TRBD1. The CDR3 contains 17 residues. With V trimmed by 3 bases and J by 3 bases, 6 bases remained unmatched. Germline V gene sequence: CDR1 SGHRS, CDR2 YFSETQ. CDR3 coding DNA: TGCGCCAGCAGCTCGGGACAGGGGTTGAATGGGGCCAACGTCCTGACTTTC. Amino acid sequence: CASSSGQGLNGANVLTF.

This clonotype has at least ten counts. The V and J genes are TRBV6-2 or TRBV6-3 and TRBJ2-5, with no clear D. The CDR3 consists of 16 residues. Trimming removed 6 bases from V and 2 bases from J, with 19 bases in between. CDR1 and CDR2 from the germline V gene are MNHEY and SVGEGT. In DNA form, the CDR3 reads TGTGCCAGCAGCCCCAACGAACAGACCTTACAAGAGACCCAGTACTTC. Translated, it gives CASSPNEQTLQETQYF.

The genes are TRBV20-1 and TRBJ1-2; D might be TRBD1 (5 bases). V was pared by 0 bases and J by 4 bases, with 12 bases between. The germline gives CDR1 DFQATT, CDR2 SNEGSKA (reference sequence). This CDR3 is 14 amino acids long. CDR3 sequence reads: CSARDLGESYGYTF. The CDR3 DNA is TGCAGTGCTAGAGATCTGGGGGAGTCCTATGGCTACACCTTC.

This clonotype was observed a few times. The gene calls are TRBV19 and TRBJ2-1; maybe TRBD1 (5 bases). V was shortened by 4 bases and J by 2 bases, with 12 bases between the two germline ends. The CDR3 spans 15 residues. The germline V gene encodes CDR1 LNHDA and CDR2 SQIVND (reference sequence). CDR3 protein: CASSSRVNPYNEQFF. CDR3 nucleotides: TGTGCCAGTAGTAGCAGGGTAAACCCCTACAATGAGCAGTTCTTC. Variable domain in full (rest from reference TRBV19 and TRBJ2-1): DGGITQSPKYLFRKEGQNVTLSCEQNLNHDAMYWYRQDPGQGLRLIYYSQIVNDFQKGDIAEGYSVSREKKESFPLTVTSAQKNPTAFYLCASSSRVNPYNEQFFGPGTRLTVL.

The chain couples TRBV19 to TRBJ2-1; 8 bases fit TRBD2. This CDR3 region has 12 residues. The germline CDR1 and CDR2 sequences are LNHDA and SQIVND (reference sequence). J was trimmed by 7 bases and V by 10 bases; bases with no gene match: 6. CDR3 coding DNA: TGTGCCACCTGGACTAGCTTTAATGAGCAGTTCTTC. Translated: CATWTSFNEQFF.

This clonotype showed up many times. V and J are TRBV2 and TRBJ1-5; no definite D call. This CDR3 region has 15 residues. Germline V gene sequence: CDR1 SNHLY, CDR2 FYNNEI. V lost 6 bases to trimming and J lost 0 bases, with 12 bases between them. CDR3 sequence: CASRVQQNSNQPQHF. CDR3 nucleotides: TGTGCCAGCAGGGTCCAACAAAATAGCAATCAGCCCCAGCATTTT.

At least ten counts were recorded for this clonotype. The chain recombines TRBV6-2 or TRBV6-3 with TRBJ1-5, with 7 bases aligning to TRBD1. CDR1 MNHEY and CDR2 SVGEGT come from the germline V gene. Losses at the gene ends were 0 bases for V and 11 bases for J; bases not matched to a gene: 19. This CDR3 contains 18 residues. For the CDR3, the DNA is TGTGCCAGCAGTTACTCGATAACAGGGGTCTCCAAAGTATCAGCCCAGCATTTT. Protein sequence: CASSYSITGVSKVSAQHF.

This clonotype was recorded a few times. This chain connects TRBV24-1 to TRBJ2-3; tentatively, D is TRBD1 (6 bases). Germline V gives CDR1 KGHDR, CDR2 SFDVKD. Trimming pared 4 bases from V and 2 bases from J, leaving 9 bases between. This CDR3 comprises 14 residues. This CDR3 is CATSESGATDTQYF. The CDR3 DNA reads TGTGCCACCAGTGAGTCAGGGGCCACAGATACGCAGTATTTT.

The chain employs TRBV7-9 and TRBJ2-2; 12 bases align to TRBD1. CDR1 and CDR2 (germline): SEHNR, FQNEAQ (reference sequence). The CDR3 is 14 amino acids. V dropped 10 bases and J dropped 7; count of bases not matched to a gene: 7. DNA of the CDR3: TGTGCCACTGCGGGACAGGGGGCCGGCGGGGAGCTGTTTTTT. Protein product: CATAGQGAGGELFF.

The rearrangement links TRBV10-3 to TRBJ2-1, with D perhaps given as TRBD1 or TRBD2 (5 bases each). The CDR3 consists of 14 residues. Germline CDR1 ENHRY, CDR2 SYGVKD. Trimming stripped 6 bases from V and 10 bases from J, with 19 bases between. CDR3: CAISRDRGRGEQFF. The DNA for the CDR3 is TGTGCCATCAGCCGGGACCGAGGACGAGGGGAGCAGTTCTTC.

This clonotype has a count of ten or more. The genes are TRBV3-1 and TRBJ1-3; 7 bases fit TRBD1. The CDR3 spans 14 residues. Germline trimming cut 3 bases from V and 2 bases from J; bases unmatched to any gene: 1. Germline values: CDR1 LGHDT, CDR2 YNNKEL (reference sequence). The CDR3 here is CASSHQGAGNTIYF. The CDR3 nucleotides are TGTGCCAGCAGCCATCAGGGGGCTGGAAACACCATATATTTT.

Many counts were recorded for this clonotype. The CDR3: CSVRAVYEQYF. CDR3 nucleotide sequence: TGCAGTGTAAGAGCGGTATACGAGCAGTACTTC. The chain is built from TRBV20-1 and TRBJ2-7, with D perhaps TRBD2 (5 bases). The ends were cut back, 7 bases at V and 4 bases at J, with 11 bases in the middle. This CDR3 region has 11 residues. Germline V lookup: CDR1 DFQATT, CDR2 SNEGSKA (reference sequence).

Only a few counts were recorded for this clonotype. This chain connects TRBV7-3 to TRBJ2-2; TRBD2 might be the D (6 bases). V was trimmed by 5 bases and J by 4 bases, leaving 17 bases between them. The germline V gene has CDR1 SGHTA and CDR2 FQGTGA. The CDR3 extends over 16 amino acids. The CDR3 DNA is TGTGCCAGCAGCCCCGGGCGCGGGGCGGGCACCGGGGAGCTGTTTTTT. It encodes CASSPGRGAGTGELFF. Together with reference TRBV7-3 and TRBJ2-2, the CDR3 gives the full variable domain: GAGVSQTPSNKVTEKGKYVELRCDPISGHTALYWYRQSLGQGPEFLIYFQGTGAADDSGLPNDRFFAVRPEGSVSTLKIQRTERGDSAVYLCASSPGRGAGTGELFFGEGSRLTVL.

Regarding this clonotype: One base away lies a much larger clone, so this may be a sequencing read error. V and J are TRBV2 and TRBJ1-1; unclear D gene. The CDR3 totals 13 residues. CDR1 and CDR2 from the germline V gene are SNHLY and FYNNEI. Written as DNA, the CDR3 is TGTGCCGGCAGTGTCGCGATGAACACTGAAGCTTTCTTT. Translation: CAGSVAMNTEAFF.

This clonotype was detected ten times or more. The V and J genes are TRBV2 and TRBJ2-7, with a possible D match to TRBD1 (6 bases). Germline-derived CDR1 and CDR2 are SNHLY and FYNNEI. Between the trimmed V and J ends, which lost 9 bases and 2 bases, there was a span of 14 bases. This CDR3 has 13 residues. In nucleotides, the CDR3 is TGTGCCAGTGCTACGGACAGAACCTACGAGCAGTACTTC. It translates to CASATDRTYEQYF.